A selection of T cell receptor beta chains follows, all from one sample in a study of cytomegalovirus exposure and HLA in healthy donors. Data came from immunoSEQ multiplex PCR; TCRdb stores just in-frame clones and leaves some out. Seen here are under 200,000 clones, 85% to 90% observed once, and the top ten hold 5.5% to 6%. Sequencing was done on a sample of PBMCs. Receptors were obtained from a woman aged 25 to 39 in good health and CMV-seronegative. Each CDR3 is given with its conserved first and last residue. Each record gives: D gene, V gene, clone size, J gene, CDR3 DNA, CDR3 protein. The D gene is left open where the match is weak. A row's size may be missing; if present it is once, few, many or a size class.

d_call: NA
v_call: TRBV6-1
clone_size: NA
j_call: TRBJ2-3
cdr3_nt: TGTGCCAGCAGTGAAGCGCGTGGGGCGCGTGCAGATACGCAGTATTTT
cdr3_aa: CASSEARGARADTQYF

d_call: TRBD1
v_call: TRBV7-6
clone_size: NA
j_call: TRBJ1-5
cdr3_nt: TGTGCCAGCAGCCTCTCACAGGGGGATCAGCCCCAGCATTTT
cdr3_aa: CASSLSQGDQPQHF

d_call: TRBD1
v_call: TRBV6-5
clone_size: NA
j_call: TRBJ1-6
cdr3_nt: TGTGCCAGTCAGGCAGGGGGCAGTTCACCCCTCCACTTT
cdr3_aa: CASQAGGSSPLHF

d_call: NA
v_call: TRBV11-1
clone_size: NA
j_call: TRBJ2-2
cdr3_nt: TGTGCCAGCAGCGACCGAGGGCCCCCATGGGCCGGGGAGCTGTTTTTT
cdr3_aa: CASSDRGPPWAGELFF

d_call: NA
v_call: TRBV5-5
clone_size: NA
j_call: TRBJ1-5
cdr3_nt: TGTGCCAGCAGTCCTTTTGGTCGTCATGGCAATCAGCCCCAGCATTTT
cdr3_aa: CASSPFGRHGNQPQHF

d_call: NA
v_call: TRBV2
clone_size: NA
j_call: TRBJ1-2
cdr3_nt: TGTGCCAGCAGAGGCCAAGGGGCCAGTGGCTACACCTTC
cdr3_aa: CASRGQGASGYTF

d_call: TRBD1
v_call: TRBV13
clone_size: few
j_call: TRBJ2-7
cdr3_nt: TGTGCCAGCAGCTTAAGAGGTAGGGGGCCCTACGAGCAGTACTTC
cdr3_aa: CASSLRGRGPYEQYF

d_call: NA
v_call: TRBV5-1
clone_size: once
j_call: TRBJ1-1
cdr3_nt: TGCGCCAGCAGCTTGGACAGGGCAAGGAACACTGAAGCTTTCTTT
cdr3_aa: CASSLDRARNTEAFF

d_call: TRBD2
v_call: TRBV5-4
clone_size: NA
j_call: TRBJ2-7
cdr3_nt: TGTGCCAGCAGCTTGCGCGGGAGCTCTTGGGAGCAGTACTTC
cdr3_aa: CASSLRGSSWEQYF

d_call: NA
v_call: TRBV29-1
clone_size: NA
j_call: TRBJ1-1
cdr3_nt: TGCAGCGCTGGCGAGGGAGTGAACACTGAAGCTTTCTTT
cdr3_aa: CSAGEGVNTEAFF

d_call: NA
v_call: TRBV7-8
clone_size: NA
j_call: TRBJ1-4
cdr3_nt: TGTGCCAGCAGCTTGAGGGGCCGTGGTGAAAAACTGTTTTTT
cdr3_aa: CASSLRGRGEKLFF

d_call: NA
v_call: TRBV29-1
clone_size: NA
j_call: TRBJ1-1
cdr3_nt: TGCAGCGTTGAAGATCTGGTTGGGAACACTGAAGCTTTCTTT
cdr3_aa: CSVEDLVGNTEAFF

d_call: TRBD1
v_call: TRBV27
clone_size: NA
j_call: TRBJ1-1
cdr3_nt: TGTGCCAGCAGTTTACGTCAGGGGGCGGAAGCTTTCTTT
cdr3_aa: CASSLRQGAEAFF

d_call: NA
v_call: TRBV7-9
clone_size: NA
j_call: TRBJ2-6
cdr3_nt: TGTGCCAGCAACATACCAAGCTCTGGGGCCAACGTCCTGACTTTC
cdr3_aa: CASNIPSSGANVLTF

d_call: TRBD1
v_call: TRBV7-4
clone_size: few
j_call: TRBJ1-4
cdr3_nt: TGTGCCAGCAGCCCGGGACAGGGGTGTGAAAAACTGTTTTTT
cdr3_aa: CASSPGQGCEKLFF

d_call: TRBD2
v_call: TRBV5-4
clone_size: NA
j_call: TRBJ2-1
cdr3_nt: TGTGCCAGCAGCTCGCTGGTGGGAGGGCGACCGAATGAGCAGTTCTTC
cdr3_aa: CASSSLVGGRPNEQFF

d_call: NA
v_call: TRBV11-3
clone_size: NA
j_call: TRBJ2-7
cdr3_nt: TGTGCCAGCAGCCCAGGCGGTGGGACGTCCTACGAGCAGTACTTC
cdr3_aa: CASSPGGGTSYEQYF

d_call: NA
v_call: TRBV5-5
clone_size: NA
j_call: TRBJ1-1
cdr3_nt: TGTGCCAGCAGCCTCACGAGGCAATACTCCCCGGAAGCTTTCTTT
cdr3_aa: CASSLTRQYSPEAFF

d_call: NA
v_call: TRBV5-6
clone_size: NA
j_call: TRBJ2-1
cdr3_nt: TGTGCCAGCAGCGGGGGCGGGACTCCGAACTCCTACAATGAGCAGTTCTTC
cdr3_aa: CASSGGGTPNSYNEQFF

d_call: TRBD1
v_call: TRBV30
clone_size: NA
j_call: TRBJ1-4
cdr3_nt: TGTGCCTGGGGAGGGGGCGTAAAACTGTTTTTT
cdr3_aa: CAWGGGVKLFF

d_call: NA
v_call: TRBV10-3
clone_size: NA
j_call: TRBJ1-1
cdr3_nt: TGTGCCATCAGTGTTAAACCATCGGGCACTGAAGCTTTCTTT
cdr3_aa: CAISVKPSGTEAFF

d_call: NA
v_call: TRBV28
clone_size: NA
j_call: TRBJ2-5
cdr3_nt: TGTGCCACCCTAACAGGGAACCGGGAGACCCAGTACTTC
cdr3_aa: CATLTGNRETQYF

d_call: TRBD2
v_call: TRBV7-8
clone_size: NA
j_call: TRBJ2-5
cdr3_nt: TGTGCCAGCAGCTTAGGGGGACTAGCGGGAATAGAGACCCAGTACTTC
cdr3_aa: CASSLGGLAGIETQYF

d_call: TRBD2
v_call: TRBV7-8
clone_size: NA
j_call: TRBJ2-1
cdr3_nt: TGTGCCAGCAGCTTTGGGTTGATAGCGGGAGTGGTCCATGAGCAGTTCTTC
cdr3_aa: CASSFGLIAGVVHEQFF

d_call: TRBD1
v_call: TRBV7-6
clone_size: NA
j_call: TRBJ1-5
cdr3_nt: TGTGCCAGCAGTTCGAACAGGGGGAGCAATCAGCCCCAGCATTTT
cdr3_aa: CASSSNRGSNQPQHF

d_call: NA
v_call: TRBV2
clone_size: few
j_call: TRBJ2-7
cdr3_nt: TGTGCCAGCAGGGACTCCTACGAGCAGTACTTC
cdr3_aa: CASRDSYEQYF

d_call: TRBD1
v_call: TRBV10-3
clone_size: NA
j_call: TRBJ2-3
cdr3_nt: TGTGCCATCAGGATACAGGGGACCACAGATACGCAGTATTTT
cdr3_aa: CAIRIQGTTDTQYF

d_call: NA
v_call: TRBV4-1
clone_size: NA
j_call: TRBJ2-2
cdr3_nt: TGCGCCAGCAGCCCCCACACCGGGGAGCTGTTTTTT
cdr3_aa: CASSPHTGELFF

d_call: NA
v_call: TRBV19
clone_size: NA
j_call: TRBJ1-1
cdr3_nt: TGTGCCAGTAGTATACAGGGTGGAATGAACACTGAAGCTTTCTTT
cdr3_aa: CASSIQGGMNTEAFF

d_call: NA
v_call: TRBV30
clone_size: NA
j_call: TRBJ1-2
cdr3_nt: TGTGCCTGGAGTCCTCGGGACTATTCACCCTATGGCTACACCTTC
cdr3_aa: CAWSPRDYSPYGYTF

d_call: NA
v_call: TRBV7-6
clone_size: NA
j_call: TRBJ2-7
cdr3_nt: TGTGCCAGCAGCTTATCTCGTTCCTACGAGCAGTACTTC
cdr3_aa: CASSLSRSYEQYF

d_call: TRBD1
v_call: TRBV5-1
clone_size: once
j_call: TRBJ1-1
cdr3_nt: TGCGCCAGCAGCTTGGGGGGAAACCGGGACAGTGAAGCTTTCTTT
cdr3_aa: CASSLGGNRDSEAFF

d_call: NA
v_call: TRBV7-6
clone_size: NA
j_call: TRBJ2-1
cdr3_nt: TGTGCCAGCAGCTTCCCCTACAATGAGCAGTTCTTC
cdr3_aa: CASSFPYNEQFF

d_call: TRBD1
v_call: TRBV27
clone_size: NA
j_call: TRBJ2-7
cdr3_nt: TGTGCCAGCAGTCCCGGACAGGGGGCGCTTTCCAGCAGCACGTTC
cdr3_aa: CASSPGQGALSSSTF

d_call: TRBD1
v_call: TRBV2
clone_size: NA
j_call: TRBJ2-5
cdr3_nt: TGTGCCAGCAGTGCGGACAGGGACGAGACCCAGTACTTC
cdr3_aa: CASSADRDETQYF

d_call: NA
v_call: TRBV7-2
clone_size: once
j_call: TRBJ2-2
cdr3_nt: TGTGCCAGCAGCCCCTGGTCCGGGGGCGGGACCGGGGAGCTGTTTTTT
cdr3_aa: CASSPWSGGGTGELFF

d_call: NA
v_call: TRBV9
clone_size: once
j_call: TRBJ1-1
cdr3_nt: TGTGCCAGCAGCGCTTCTGGGACCCTGGGCACTGAAGCTTTCTTT
cdr3_aa: CASSASGTLGTEAFF

d_call: TRBD1
v_call: TRBV28
clone_size: once
j_call: TRBJ2-7
cdr3_nt: TGTGCCAGCAGGGAACAGGGGGCCGAGCAGTACTTC
cdr3_aa: CASREQGAEQYF

d_call: NA
v_call: TRBV6-5
clone_size: few
j_call: TRBJ1-1
cdr3_nt: TGTGCCAGCAGTTATGGGGCGGCTAACACTGAAGCTTTCTTT
cdr3_aa: CASSYGAANTEAFF

d_call: NA
v_call: TRBV20-1
clone_size: NA
j_call: TRBJ1-2
cdr3_nt: TGCAGTGCTAGTTTAGGGGATGGCTACACCTTC
cdr3_aa: CSASLGDGYTF

d_call: NA
v_call: TRBV5-1
clone_size: NA
j_call: TRBJ2-3
cdr3_nt: TGCGCCAGCAGGGACTCGGGAGTCTCCACAGATACGCAGTATTTT
cdr3_aa: CASRDSGVSTDTQYF

d_call: NA
v_call: TRBV7-2
clone_size: once
j_call: TRBJ1-4
cdr3_nt: TGTGCCAGCAGCTCCTATTCCAGGGCCTCGGAGGAAAAACTGTTTTTT
cdr3_aa: CASSSYSRASEEKLFF

d_call: TRBD2
v_call: TRBV7-3
clone_size: NA
j_call: TRBJ2-5
cdr3_nt: TGTGCCAGCAGTCCGTACCTAGCGGGAGGACCGGAGACCCAGTACTTC
cdr3_aa: CASSPYLAGGPETQYF

d_call: TRBD2
v_call: TRBV5-6
clone_size: NA
j_call: TRBJ2-2
cdr3_nt: TGTGCCAGCAGCTTGGTGGCGGGAGAGAACACCGGGGAGCTGTTTTTT
cdr3_aa: CASSLVAGENTGELFF

d_call: NA
v_call: TRBV2
clone_size: NA
j_call: TRBJ2-2
cdr3_nt: TGTGCCAGCAACGTGGACTACCCTACCGGGGAGCTGTTTTTT
cdr3_aa: CASNVDYPTGELFF

d_call: NA
v_call: TRBV19
clone_size: once
j_call: TRBJ2-7
cdr3_nt: TGTGCCAGTAGCCCCCGAGCCGGATACGAGCAGTACTTC
cdr3_aa: CASSPRAGYEQYF

d_call: NA
v_call: TRBV5-6
clone_size: NA
j_call: TRBJ1-1
cdr3_nt: TGTGCCAGCAGCCCGGGGCCGCGACACACTGAAGCTTTCTTT
cdr3_aa: CASSPGPRHTEAFF

d_call: TRBD1
v_call: TRBV9
clone_size: NA
j_call: TRBJ2-5
cdr3_nt: TGTGCCAGCAGCCCAGGGGGCACAGAGACCCAGTACTTC
cdr3_aa: CASSPGGTETQYF

d_call: NA
v_call: TRBV4-3
clone_size: NA
j_call: TRBJ1-4
cdr3_nt: TGCGCCAGCAGCCGCGGAACGACAGGAATTGAAAAACTGTTTTTT
cdr3_aa: CASSRGTTGIEKLFF

d_call: NA
v_call: TRBV5-1
clone_size: NA
j_call: TRBJ2-2
cdr3_nt: TGCGCCAGCAGCTTCCAACAAAAACAGGGTCCCGGGGAGCTGTTTTTT
cdr3_aa: CASSFQQKQGPGELFF

d_call: NA
v_call: TRBV2
clone_size: NA
j_call: TRBJ2-1
cdr3_nt: TGTGCCAGCAGTAAAATGATGACAGAGCAGTTCTTC
cdr3_aa: CASSKMMTEQFF

d_call: NA
v_call: TRBV5-1
clone_size: NA
j_call: TRBJ1-1
cdr3_nt: TGCGCCAGCAGCCCGACCGAGCCCGAAGAAGCTTTCTTT
cdr3_aa: CASSPTEPEEAFF

d_call: NA
v_call: TRBV5-1
clone_size: NA
j_call: TRBJ1-1
cdr3_nt: TGCGCCAGCAGCTTGGGAGGAAGAGGAGAAGCTTTCTTT
cdr3_aa: CASSLGGRGEAFF

d_call: NA
v_call: TRBV7-2
clone_size: NA
j_call: TRBJ2-6
cdr3_nt: TGTGCCAGCAGCTTGGGCGGCTCTGGGGCCAACGTCCTGACTTTC
cdr3_aa: CASSLGGSGANVLTF